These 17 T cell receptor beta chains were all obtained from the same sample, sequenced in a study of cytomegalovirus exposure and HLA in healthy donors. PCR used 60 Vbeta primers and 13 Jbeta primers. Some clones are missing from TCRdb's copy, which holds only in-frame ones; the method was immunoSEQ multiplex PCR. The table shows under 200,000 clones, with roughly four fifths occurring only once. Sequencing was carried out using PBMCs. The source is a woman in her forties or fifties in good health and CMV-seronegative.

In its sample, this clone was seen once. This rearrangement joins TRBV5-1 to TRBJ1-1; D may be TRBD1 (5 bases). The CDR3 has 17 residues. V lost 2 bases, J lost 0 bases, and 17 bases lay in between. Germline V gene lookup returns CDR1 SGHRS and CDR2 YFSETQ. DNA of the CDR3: TGCGCCAGCAGCTTTGGCGACAGCGCGATCATGAACACTGAAGCTTTCTTT. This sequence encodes CASSFGDSAIMNTEAFF.

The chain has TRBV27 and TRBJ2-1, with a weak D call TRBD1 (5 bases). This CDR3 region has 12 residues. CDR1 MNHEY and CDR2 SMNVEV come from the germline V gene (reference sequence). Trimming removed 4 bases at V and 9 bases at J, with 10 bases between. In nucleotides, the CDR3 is TGTGCCAGCAGTTCAGGGTTGGGTGAGCAGTTCTTC. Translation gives CASSSGLGEQFF.

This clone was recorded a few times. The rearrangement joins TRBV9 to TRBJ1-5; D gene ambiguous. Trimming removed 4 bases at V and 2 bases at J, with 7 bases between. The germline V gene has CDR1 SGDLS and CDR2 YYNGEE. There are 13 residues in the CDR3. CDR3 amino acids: CASSSSGNQPQHF. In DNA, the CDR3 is TGTGCCAGCAGCTCGAGCGGCAATCAGCCCCAGCATTTT.

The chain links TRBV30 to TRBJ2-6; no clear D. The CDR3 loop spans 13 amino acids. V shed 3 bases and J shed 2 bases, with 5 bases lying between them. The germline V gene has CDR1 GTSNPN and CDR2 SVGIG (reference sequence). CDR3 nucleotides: TGTGCCTGGAGGTCGGCTGGGGCCAACGTCCTGACTTTC. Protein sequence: CAWRSAGANVLTF.

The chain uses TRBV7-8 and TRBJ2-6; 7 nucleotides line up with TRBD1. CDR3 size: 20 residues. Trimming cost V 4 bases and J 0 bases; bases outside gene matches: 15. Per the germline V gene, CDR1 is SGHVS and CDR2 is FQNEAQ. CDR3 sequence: CASSSGLTGQFSSGANVLTF. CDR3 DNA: TGTGCCAGCAGCTCAGGGTTGACGGGACAGTTTTCCTCTGGGGCCAACGTCCTGACTTTC.

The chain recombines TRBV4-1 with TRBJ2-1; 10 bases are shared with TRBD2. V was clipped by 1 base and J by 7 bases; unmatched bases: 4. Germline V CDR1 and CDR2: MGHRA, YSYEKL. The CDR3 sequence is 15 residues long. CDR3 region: CASSQAPGLANEQFF. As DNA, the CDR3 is TGCGCCAGCAGCCAAGCCCCGGGACTAGCGAATGAGCAGTTCTTC.

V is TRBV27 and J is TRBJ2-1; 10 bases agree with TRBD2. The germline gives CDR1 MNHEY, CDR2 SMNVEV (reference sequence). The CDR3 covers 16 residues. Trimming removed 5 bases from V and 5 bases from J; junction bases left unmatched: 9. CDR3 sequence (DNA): TGTGCCAGCAGTCCCCTGGCTAGCGGGAGTCACAATGAGCAGTTCTTC. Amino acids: CASSPLASGSHNEQFF.

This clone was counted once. The CDR3 sequence: CASRYTGGTEAFF. The CDR3 DNA reads as TGTGCCAGCAGGTATACAGGGGGCACTGAAGCTTTCTTT. The V call is TRBV28, the J call TRBJ1-1; 8 nucleotides align to TRBD1. This CDR3 has 13 residues. Germline lookup yields CDR1 MDHEN and CDR2 SYDVKM. J was trimmed by 4 bases and V by 6 bases; bases with no gene match: 4.

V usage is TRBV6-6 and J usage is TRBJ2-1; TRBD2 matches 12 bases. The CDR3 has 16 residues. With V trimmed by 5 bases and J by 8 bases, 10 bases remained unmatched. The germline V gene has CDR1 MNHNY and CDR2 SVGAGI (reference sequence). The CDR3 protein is CASSHPTSGRIHEQFF. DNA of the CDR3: TGTGCCAGCAGTCACCCGACTAGCGGGAGAATTCATGAGCAGTTCTTC.

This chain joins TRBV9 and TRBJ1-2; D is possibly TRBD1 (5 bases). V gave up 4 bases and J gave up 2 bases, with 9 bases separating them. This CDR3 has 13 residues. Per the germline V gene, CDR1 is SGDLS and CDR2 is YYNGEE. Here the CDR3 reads CASSHDRNYGYTF. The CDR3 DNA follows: TGTGCCAGCAGCCACGACAGAAACTATGGCTACACCTTC.

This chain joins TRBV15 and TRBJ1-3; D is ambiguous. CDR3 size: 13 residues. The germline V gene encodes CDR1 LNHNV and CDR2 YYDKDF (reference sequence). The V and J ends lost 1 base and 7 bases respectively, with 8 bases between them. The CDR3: CATSRGGENTIYF. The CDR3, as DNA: TGTGCCACCAGCAGAGGAGGAGAGAACACCATATATTTT. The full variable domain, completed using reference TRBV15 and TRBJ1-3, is DAMVIQNPRYQVTQFGKPVTLSCSQTLNHNVMYWYQQKSSQAPKLLFHYYDKDFNNEADTPDNFQSRRPNTSFCFLDIRSPGLGDTAMYLCATSRGGENTIYFGEGSWLTVV.

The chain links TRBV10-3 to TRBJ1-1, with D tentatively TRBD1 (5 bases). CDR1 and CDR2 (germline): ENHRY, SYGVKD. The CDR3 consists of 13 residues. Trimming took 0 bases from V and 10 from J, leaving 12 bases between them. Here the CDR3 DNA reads TGTGCCATCAGTGAGTCGGGGGGTTCGGGAGCTTTCTTT. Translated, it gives CAISESGGSGAFF.

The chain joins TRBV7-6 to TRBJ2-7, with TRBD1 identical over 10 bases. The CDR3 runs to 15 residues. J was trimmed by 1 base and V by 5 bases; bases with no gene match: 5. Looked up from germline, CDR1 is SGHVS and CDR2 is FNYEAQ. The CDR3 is CASSLRTGGSYEQYF. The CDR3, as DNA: TGTGCCAGCAGCCTCCGGACAGGGGGATCCTACGAGCAGTACTTC.

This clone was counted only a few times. DNA of the CDR3: TGTGCCAGCAGCTTATTTTCAAACACTGAAGCTTTCTTT. This gives the protein CASSLFSNTEAFF. The genes are TRBV7-9 and TRBJ1-1; D is uncertain. There are 13 residues in the CDR3. Trimming stripped 2 bases from V and 2 bases from J, with 6 bases between. Germline V gene sequence: CDR1 SEHNR, CDR2 FQNEAQ (reference sequence).

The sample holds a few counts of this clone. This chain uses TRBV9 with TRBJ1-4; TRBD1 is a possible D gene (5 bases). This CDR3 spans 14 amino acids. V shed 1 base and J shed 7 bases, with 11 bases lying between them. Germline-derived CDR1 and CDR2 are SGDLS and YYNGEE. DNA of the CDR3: TGTGCCAGCAGCGTACAGGGTGTTGGTGAAAAACTGTTTTTT. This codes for CASSVQGVGEKLFF.

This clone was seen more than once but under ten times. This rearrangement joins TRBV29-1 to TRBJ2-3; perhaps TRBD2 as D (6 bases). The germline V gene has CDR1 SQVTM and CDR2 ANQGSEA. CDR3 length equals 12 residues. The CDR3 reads CRNHGGPDTQYF. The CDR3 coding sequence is TGCAGGAACCACGGGGGTCCAGATACGCAGTATTTT.

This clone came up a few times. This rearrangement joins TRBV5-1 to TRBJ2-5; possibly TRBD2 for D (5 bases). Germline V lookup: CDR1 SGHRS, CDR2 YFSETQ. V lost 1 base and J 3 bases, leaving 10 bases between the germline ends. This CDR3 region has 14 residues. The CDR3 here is CASSLSPGEETQYF. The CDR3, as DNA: TGCGCCAGCAGCTTGTCCCCCGGGGAAGAGACCCAGTACTTC.